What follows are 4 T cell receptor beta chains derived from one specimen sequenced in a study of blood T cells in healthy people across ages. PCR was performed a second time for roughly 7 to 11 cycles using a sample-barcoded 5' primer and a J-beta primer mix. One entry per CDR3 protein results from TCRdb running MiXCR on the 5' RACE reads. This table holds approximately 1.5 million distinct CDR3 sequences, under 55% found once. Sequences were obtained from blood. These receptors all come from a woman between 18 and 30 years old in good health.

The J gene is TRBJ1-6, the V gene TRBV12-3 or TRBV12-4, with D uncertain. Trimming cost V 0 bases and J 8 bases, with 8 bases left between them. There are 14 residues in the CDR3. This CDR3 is CASSLAGLHSPLHF. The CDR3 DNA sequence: TGTGCCAGCAGTTTAGCGGGGTTGCATTCACCCCTCCACTTT.

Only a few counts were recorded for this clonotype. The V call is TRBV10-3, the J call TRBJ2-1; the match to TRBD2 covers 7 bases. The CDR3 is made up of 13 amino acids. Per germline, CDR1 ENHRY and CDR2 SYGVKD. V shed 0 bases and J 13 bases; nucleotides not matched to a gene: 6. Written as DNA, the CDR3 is TGTGCCATCAGTGAGTCGACTAGCAACCTACAGTTCTTC. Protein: CAISESTSNLQFF.

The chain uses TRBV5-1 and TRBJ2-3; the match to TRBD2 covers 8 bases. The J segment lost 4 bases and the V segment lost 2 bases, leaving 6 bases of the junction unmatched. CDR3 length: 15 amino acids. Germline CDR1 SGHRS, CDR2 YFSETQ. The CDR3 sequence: CASSLLNGRADTQYF. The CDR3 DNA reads TGCGCCAGCAGCTTACTTAACGGGAGGGCAGATACGCAGTATTTT.

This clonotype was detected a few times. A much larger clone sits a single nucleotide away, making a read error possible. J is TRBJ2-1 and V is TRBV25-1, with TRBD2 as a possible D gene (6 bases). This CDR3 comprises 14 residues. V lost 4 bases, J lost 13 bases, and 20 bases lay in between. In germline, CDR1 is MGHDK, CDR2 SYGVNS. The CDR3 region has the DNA TGTGCCAGCAGTGCGTCTAGCGCTCAAGAGACCCAGTTCTTC. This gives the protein CASSASSAQETQFF.